Listed below are T cell receptor beta chains from one sample, sequenced in a study of T cell responses to AZD1222 COVID-19 vaccine. TCRdb's table, derived via immunoSEQ multiplex PCR, lists solely in-frame clones and lacks some. The sample lists 54,000 or so clones, around 90% occurring once. The sequencing here drew on peripheral blood, taken on day 0 of AZD1222 vaccination. These receptors all come from an adult in good health. Both conserved end residues are trimmed from each CDR3. The order of the fields is V gene, J gene, CDR3 protein.

TRBV7-2,TRBJ1-5,ASSLGTGQLQPQH
TRBV5-4,TRBJ2-7,ASSGRAYEQY
TRBV7-2,TRBJ2-3,ASSPNPNTDTQY
TRBV7-2,TRBJ2-7,ASSPVLYEQY
TRBV6-5,TRBJ1-2,ASSYGGEDYGYT
TRBV4-2,TRBJ1-1,ASSQDAGGLTEAF
TRBV6-5,TRBJ1-2,ATRGVRNYGYT
TRBV4-1,TRBJ2-7,ASSQDSGPSYEQY
TRBV7-9,TRBJ1-2,ASSPDVSYGYT
TRBV3-1/TRBV3-2,TRBJ1-2,ASSQDGGPGYT
TRBV7-9,TRBJ1-2,ASSLGQGYT
TRBV19,TRBJ1-1,ASSPSPLSSLRNTEAF
TRBV6-1,TRBJ1-4,ASSDRATNEKLF
TRBV7-9,TRBJ1-2,ATPQGGRSYGYT
TRBV5-1,TRBJ2-3,ASSDPAGGLVGTQY
TRBV27,TRBJ1-5,ASSLTGGVNQPQH
TRBV3-1/TRBV3-2,TRBJ1-1,ASSQDSKQRAF
TRBV6-5,TRBJ2-7,ASSPGPSQTYEQY
TRBV11-3,TRBJ2-2,ASSQGQSNTGELF
TRBV12-5,TRBJ2-2,ASGLVGGKAGELF
TRBV24-1,TRBJ2-1,ATSDLSGNQKNEQF
TRBV9,TRBJ2-3,ASSVEWGVTDTQY
TRBV4-3,TRBJ2-1,ASSHSLAGDYNEQF
TRBV29-1,TRBJ2-7,SVEAPLGYSHEQY
TRBV3-1/TRBV3-2,TRBJ2-3,ASSQEGGTDTQY
TRBV28,TRBJ1-1,ASSVMASGGRTEAF
TRBV9,TRBJ2-7,ASSVEGRTEQY
TRBV2,TRBJ1-3,ASNDRGTFGNTIY
TRBV4-2,TRBJ1-5,ASSQEPQVSNQPQH
TRBV30,TRBJ2-6,AWSFGGSGANVLT